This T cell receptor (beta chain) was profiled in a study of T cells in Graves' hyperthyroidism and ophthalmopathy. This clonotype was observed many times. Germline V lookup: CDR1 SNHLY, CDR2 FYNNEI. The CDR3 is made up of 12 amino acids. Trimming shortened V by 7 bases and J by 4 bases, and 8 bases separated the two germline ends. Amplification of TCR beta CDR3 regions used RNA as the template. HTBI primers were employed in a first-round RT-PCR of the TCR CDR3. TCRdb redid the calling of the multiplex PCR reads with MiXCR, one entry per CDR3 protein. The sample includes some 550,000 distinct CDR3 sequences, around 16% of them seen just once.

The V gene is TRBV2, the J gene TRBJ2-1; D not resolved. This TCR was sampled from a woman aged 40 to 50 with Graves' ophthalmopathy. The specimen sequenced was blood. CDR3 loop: CASIGLYNEQFF. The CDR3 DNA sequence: TGTGCCAGCATCGGGCTTTACAATGAGCAGTTCTTC.